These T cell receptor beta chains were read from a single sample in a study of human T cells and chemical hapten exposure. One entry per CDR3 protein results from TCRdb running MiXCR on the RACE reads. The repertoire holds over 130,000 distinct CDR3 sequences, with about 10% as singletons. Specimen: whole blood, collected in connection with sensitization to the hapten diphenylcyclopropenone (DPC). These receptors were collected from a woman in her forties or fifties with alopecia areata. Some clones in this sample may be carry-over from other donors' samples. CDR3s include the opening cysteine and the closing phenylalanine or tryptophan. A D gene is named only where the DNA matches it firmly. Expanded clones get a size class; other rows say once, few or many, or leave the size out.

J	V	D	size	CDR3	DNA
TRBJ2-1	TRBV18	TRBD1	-	CASSLRTGAGNEQFF	TGTGCCAGCTCACTTAGGACAGGGGCAGGCAATGAGCAGTTCTTC
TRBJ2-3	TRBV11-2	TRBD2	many	CASSLKLAGGPTDTQYF	TGTGCCAGCAGCTTAAAGCTAGCGGGAGGGCCGACAGATACGCAGTATTTT
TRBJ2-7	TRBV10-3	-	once	CAISGQGSYEQYF	TGTGCCATCAGTGGCCAGGGCTCCTACGAGCAGTACTTC
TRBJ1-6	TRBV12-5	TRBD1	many	CASGGDREESPLHF	TGTGCTAGTGGGGGGGACAGGGAAGAATCACCCCTCCACTTT
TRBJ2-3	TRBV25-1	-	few	CASSEEGKESTDTQYF	TGTGCCAGCAGTGAAGAGGGAAAGGAGAGCACAGATACGCAGTATTTT
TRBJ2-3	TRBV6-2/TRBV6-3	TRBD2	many	CASSSEGRRERDTQYF	TGTGCCAGCAGTTCGGAGGGAAGGCGGGAGAGAGATACGCAGTATTTT
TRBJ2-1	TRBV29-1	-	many	CSVDRAGPYNEQFF	TGCAGCGTTGATCGGGCCGGACCCTACAATGAGCAGTTCTTC
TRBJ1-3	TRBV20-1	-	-	CSARISESSGNTIYF	TGCAGTGCTAGGATAAGCGAAAGCTCTGGAAACACCATATATTTT
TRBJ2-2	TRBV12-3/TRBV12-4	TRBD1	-	CASILVRGRPGELFF	TGTGCCAGCATTTTAGTCAGGGGGCGCCCCGGGGAGCTGTTTTTT
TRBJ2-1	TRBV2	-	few	CASIPRRDNEQFF	TGTGCCAGCATTCCCAGGCGAGACAATGAGCAGTTCTTC
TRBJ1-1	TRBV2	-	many	CASSGTQPTEAFF	TGTGCCAGCAGTGGGACCCAGCCCACTGAAGCTTTCTTT
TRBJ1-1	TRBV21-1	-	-	CASSKGEGGKLTEAFF	TGTGCCAGCAGCAAAGGGGAGGGGGGCAAATTGACTGAAGCTTTCTTT
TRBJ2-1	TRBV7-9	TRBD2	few	CASSPRGLAGEQFF	TGTGCCAGCAGCCCGAGAGGACTAGCGGGGGAGCAGTTCTTC
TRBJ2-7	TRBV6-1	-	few	CASGTGVHDEQYF	TGTGCCAGCGGGACGGGGGTACATGACGAGCAGTACTTC
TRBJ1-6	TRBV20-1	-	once	CSAPRRVANNNSPLHF	TGCAGTGCTCCCAGACGCGTGGCGAATAATAATTCACCCCTCCACTTT
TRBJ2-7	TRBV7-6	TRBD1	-	CASSLAELASGQGAFYEQYF	TGTGCCAGCAGCTTAGCTGAGCTGGCGTCCGGGCAGGGGGCTTTCTACGAGCAGTACTTC
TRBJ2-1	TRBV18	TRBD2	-	CASSPLGLADYNELFF	TGTGCCAGCTCACCACTGGGACTAGCGGACTACAATGAGCTGTTCTTC
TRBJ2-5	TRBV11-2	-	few	CASSLEFQAEGETQYF	TGTGCCAGCAGCTTAGAGTTCCAGGCGGAAGGGGAGACCCAGTACTTC
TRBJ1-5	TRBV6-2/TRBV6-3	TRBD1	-	CASSSPGQGAIRSNQPQHF	TGTGCCAGCAGTTCTCCGGGACAGGGGGCCATCAGGAGCAATCAGCCCCAGCATTTT
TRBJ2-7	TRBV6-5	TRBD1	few	CASSSLTAQGDEQYF	TGTGCCAGCAGCTCTCTCACTGCACAGGGGGACGAGCAGTACTTC
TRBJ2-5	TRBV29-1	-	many	CSTIPRGETQYF	TGCAGCACTATCCCCCGGGGAGAGACCCAGTACTTC
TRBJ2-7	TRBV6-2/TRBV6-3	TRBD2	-	CASVPELAGSYEQYF	TGTGCCAGCGTCCCGGAACTAGCGGGGTCCTACGAGCAGTACTTC
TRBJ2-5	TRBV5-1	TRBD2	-	CASSLEAGGPSTLRETQYF	TGCGCCAGCAGCTTGGAAGCGGGAGGGCCTTCCACGTTGCGAGAGACCCAGTACTTC
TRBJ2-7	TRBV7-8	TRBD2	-	CASSRTRLADPYEQYF	TGTGCCAGCAGCCGCACGAGGCTAGCGGACCCCTACGAGCAGTACTTC
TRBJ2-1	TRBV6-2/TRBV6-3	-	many	CASLKEGSYNEQFF	TGTGCCAGCCTGAAGGAGGGAAGCTACAATGAGCAGTTCTTC
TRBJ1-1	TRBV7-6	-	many	CASSWGGRNTEAFF	TGTGCCAGCAGCTGGGGGGGACGGAACACTGAAGCTTTCTTT
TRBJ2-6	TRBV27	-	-	CASSLQGAPHSGANVLTF	TGTGCCAGCAGTTTACAAGGGGCCCCGCACTCTGGGGCCAACGTCCTGACTTTC
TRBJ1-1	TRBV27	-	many	CASRTGRRGITEAFF	TGTGCCAGCAGAACGGGACGCCGGGGGATCACTGAAGCTTTCTTT
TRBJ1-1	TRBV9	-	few	CASSPPMNTEAFF	TGTGCCAGCAGCCCCCCTATGAACACTGAAGCTTTCTTT
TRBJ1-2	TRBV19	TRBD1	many	CASTLGTGAPLYGYTF	TGTGCCAGTACCCTCGGGACAGGGGCCCCCCTATATGGCTACACCTTC
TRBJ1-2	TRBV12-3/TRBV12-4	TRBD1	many	CASTPGQGAHGYTF	TGTGCCAGCACCCCGGGACAGGGGGCTCATGGCTACACCTTC
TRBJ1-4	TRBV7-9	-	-	CASSAEGFTNEKLFF	TGTGCCAGCAGCGCCGAGGGGTTCACTAATGAAAAACTGTTTTTT
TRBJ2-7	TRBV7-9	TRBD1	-	CASSEPGQGLGYEQYF	TGTGCCAGCAGTGAACCGGGACAGGGGTTAGGCTACGAGCAGTACTTC
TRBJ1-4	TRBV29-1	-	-	CSVNLMRTGEKLFF	TGCAGCGTTAATTTGATGAGGACGGGGGAAAAACTGTTTTTT
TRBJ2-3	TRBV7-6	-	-	CASSLGTSLNTDTQYF	TGTGCCAGCAGCTTAGGTACTAGCCTGAACACAGATACGCAGTATTTT
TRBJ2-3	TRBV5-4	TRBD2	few	CASTTSGRVKLTDTQYF	TGTGCCAGCACTACTAGCGGGAGGGTGAAGTTGACAGATACGCAGTATTTT
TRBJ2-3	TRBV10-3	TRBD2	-	CAISELAGGGDTQYF	TGTGCCATCAGTGAACTAGCGGGAGGAGGGGATACGCAGTATTTT
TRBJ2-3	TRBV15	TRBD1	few	CATSRGFGQGDGDTQYF	TGTGCCACCAGCAGAGGGTTCGGACAGGGGGATGGAGATACGCAGTATTTT
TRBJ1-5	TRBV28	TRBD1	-	CASSDRAGNQPQHF	TGTGCCAGTAGCGACAGGGCAGGCAATCAGCCCCAGCATTTT
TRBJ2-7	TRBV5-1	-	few	CAPRAGASHEQYF	TGCGCCCCGAGGGCAGGGGCTTCCCACGAGCAGTACTTC
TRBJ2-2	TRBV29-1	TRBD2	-	CSSASGGTGELFF	TGCAGCTCGGCTAGCGGGGGCACCGGGGAGCTGTTTTTT
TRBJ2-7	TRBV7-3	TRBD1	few	CASSAQGAKREQYF	TGTGCCAGCAGCGCACAGGGGGCGAAGAGAGAGCAGTACTTC
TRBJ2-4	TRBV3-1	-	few	CASSQEGGSVDIQYF	TGTGCCAGCAGCCAAGAAGGCGGCTCGGTGGACATTCAGTACTTC
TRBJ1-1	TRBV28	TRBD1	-	CAATPDRATEAFF	TGTGCCGCAACCCCTGACAGGGCCACTGAAGCTTTCTTT
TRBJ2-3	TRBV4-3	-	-	CASSRRREADTQYF	TGCGCCAGCAGCCGCAGGCGGGAAGCAGATACGCAGTATTTT
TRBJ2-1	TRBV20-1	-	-	CSARDRGLPHEQFF	TGCAGTGCTAGAGATCGGGGTCTCCCCCATGAGCAGTTCTTC
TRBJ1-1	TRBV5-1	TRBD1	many	CASSATGTGALNTEAFF	TGCGCCAGCAGCGCAACCGGGACAGGGGCTCTGAACACTGAAGCTTTCTTT
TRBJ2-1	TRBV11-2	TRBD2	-	CASSPRDGSGTYNEQFF	TGTGCCAGCAGCCCCCGGGACGGTAGCGGGACTTACAATGAGCAGTTCTTC